These 25 T cell receptor beta chains share one sample of origin, sequenced in a study of T cell changes during pregnancy in multiple sclerosis. The method was immunoSEQ multiplex PCR; TCRdb's version includes in-frame clones alone and lacks a portion of them. The sample shows tens of thousands of clones, 91% of them seen only once. The sequenced sample was CD8+ T cells from peripheral blood mononuclear cells, obtained before pregnancy. These receptors originate from a female donor with multiple sclerosis, enrolled in a pregnancy study.

The V call is TRBV2, the J call TRBJ2-3; 11 bases line up with TRBD2. Losses at the gene ends were 8 bases for V and 3 bases for J; bases not matched to a gene: 1. CDR3 length equals 13 residues. Germline assignment: CDR1 SNHLY and CDR2 FYNNEI. The CDR3 loop reads CASGTSGTDTQYF. As DNA, the CDR3 is TGTGCCAGCGGGACTAGCGGAACAGATACGCAGTATTTT.

The CDR3 sequence is CASSVGSGEKLFF. Written as DNA, the CDR3 is TGTGCCAGCAGCGTAGGGAGTGGGGAAAAACTGTTTTTT. This sequence joins TRBV9 and TRBJ1-4; no definite D call. The V gene's germline CDR1 is SGDLS and CDR2 YYNGEE. Trimming removed 0 bases at V and 8 bases at J, with 8 bases between. This CDR3 is 13 amino acids long.

The chain uses TRBV4-1 and TRBJ1-3; a weak D match, TRBD1 (5 bases). V was shortened by 1 base and J by 4 bases, with 11 bases between the two germline ends. The CDR3 runs to 15 residues. Germline assignment: CDR1 MGHRA and CDR2 YSYEKL. CDR3 nucleotides: TGCGCCAGCAGCCAAGTGTGGGACTCGGGAAACACCATATATTTT. Translated: CASSQVWDSGNTIYF.

The chain employs TRBV5-6 and TRBJ2-1, with TRBD2 as a possible D gene (5 bases). Trimming removed 4 bases from V and 1 base from J, with 9 bases in between. Germline CDR1 is SGHDT and CDR2 is YYEEEE. This CDR3 comprises 14 residues. The CDR3 coding sequence is TGTGCCAGCAGCGAAAGAGGGTCCTACAATGAGCAGTTCTTC. Residues: CASSERGSYNEQFF.

This chain joins TRBV6-5 and TRBJ2-7, with TRBD2 identical over 12 bases. The V and J ends lost 6 bases and 3 bases, in that order; junction bases with no gene match: 3. The CDR3 is 14 amino acids. Germline V lookup: CDR1 MNHEY, CDR2 SVGAGI. The CDR3: CASSLLAGGYEQYF. For the CDR3, the DNA is TGTGCCAGCAGCCTACTAGCGGGGGGCTACGAGCAGTACTTC.

CDR3 amino acids: CASSLYGTGVGGEETQYF. CDR3 nucleotide sequence: TGTGCCAGCAGCTTATATGGGACAGGGGTTGGAGGGGAAGAGACCCAGTACTTC. The chain couples TRBV7-8 to TRBJ2-5, with 10 bases identical to TRBD1. Germline V CDR1 and CDR2: SGHVS, FQNEAQ. Trimming took 2 bases from V and 3 from J; bases not matched to a gene: 12. This CDR3 is 18 amino acids long.

The chain joins TRBV14 to TRBJ2-2, with D possibly TRBD1 on 6 matching bases. CDR1 and CDR2 (germline): SGHDN, FVKESK. The V and J ends lost 4 bases and 6 bases respectively, with 15 bases between them. The CDR3 has 15 residues. CDR3 nucleotides: TGTGCCAGCAGCCCCGGACAGATTCGACCCGGGGAGCTGTTTTTT. This translates into CASSPGQIRPGELFF. Full variable domain (outside the CDR3, taken from reference TRBV14 and TRBJ2-2): EAGVTQFPSHSVIEKGQTVTLRCDPISGHDNLYWYRRVMGKEIKFLLHFVKESKQDESGMPNNRFLAERTGGTYSTLKVQPAELEDSGVYFCASSPGQIRPGELFFGEGSRLTVL.

The CDR3 here is CASSSTGYTEAFF. The DNA of the CDR3 is TGTGCCAGCAGCTCCACGGGGTACACTGAAGCTTTCTTT. This chain connects TRBV7-3 to TRBJ1-1; D uncertain. V dropped 4 bases and J dropped 3 bases, with 9 bases sitting between them. Germline CDR1 and CDR2: SGHTA and FQGTGA. CDR3 length: 13 residues.

The chain links TRBV13 to TRBJ1-1, with 8 bases aligning to TRBD1. CDR1 PRHDT and CDR2 FYEKMQ come from the germline V gene (reference sequence). The CDR3 is 13 residues long. Unmatched junction bases numbered 3, after V lost 2 bases and J lost 7 bases. The CDR3 here is CASSLPGGGEAFF. CDR3 nucleotide sequence: TGTGCCAGCAGCTTACCAGGGGGCGGTGAAGCTTTCTTT.

This clone has just one count. The V gene is TRBV2, the J gene TRBJ2-5; 10 bases line up with TRBD2. This CDR3 is built from 16 residues. Trimming took 2 bases from V and 5 from J; bases not matched to a gene: 8. From germline, CDR1 is SNHLY and CDR2 FYNNEI. Here the CDR3 DNA reads TGTGCCAGCAGTGAATTGGAGCGGGGGGGCGGGGAGACCCAGTACTTC. This sequence encodes CASSELERGGGETQYF.

V and J are TRBV9 and TRBJ2-3, with D possibly TRBD1 on 6 matching bases. Germline V gene lookup returns CDR1 SGDLS and CDR2 YYNGEE. The CDR3 runs 14 residues. V lost 3 bases and J 3 bases, leaving 11 bases between the germline ends. CDR3 bases: TGTGCCAGCAGCGGAGGGGGTAAGACAGATACGCAGTATTTT. Its translation: CASSGGGKTDTQYF.

This rearrangement joins TRBV6-5 to TRBJ1-5; D unresolved. Germline V gene sequence: CDR1 MNHEY, CDR2 SVGAGI. CDR3 size: 12 residues. Trimming left V 2 bases short and J 5 bases short, with 4 bases between. The chain's CDR3 is CASSYADQPQHF. In DNA form, the CDR3 reads TGTGCCAGCAGTTACGCGGATCAGCCCCAGCATTTT.

The CDR3: CASSLLEGRTDTQYF. Written as DNA, the CDR3 is TGTGCCAGCAGCTTATTGGAGGGAAGGACAGATACGCAGTATTTT. This chain links TRBV7-3 with TRBJ2-3; D is possibly TRBD2 (6 bases). The germline V and J ends were trimmed by 2 bases and 3 bases, with 12 bases remaining between them. From germline, CDR1 is SGHTA and CDR2 FQGTGA. The length of the CDR3 is 15 residues.

The chain combines TRBV4-2 with TRBJ2-1; 7 bases are shared with TRBD2. V was clipped by 0 bases and J by 2 bases; unmatched bases: 4. The germline CDR1 and CDR2 sequences are LGHNA and YNFKEQ. The CDR3 runs 16 residues. CDR3 DNA sequence: TGTGCCAGCAGCCAAGAACCGGGACTACCCTACAATGAGCAGTTCTTC. Translating it yields CASSQEPGLPYNEQFF.

V usage is TRBV27 and J usage is TRBJ1-4; no clear D gene. The CDR3 sequence is 13 residues long. Germline V gene sequence: CDR1 MNHEY, CDR2 SMNVEV (reference sequence). Trimming shortened V by 5 bases and J by 6 bases, and 10 bases separated the two germline ends. CDR3 sequence reads: CASSGLGDEKLFF. CDR3 nucleotides: TGTGCCAGCAGTGGCCTGGGCGATGAAAAACTGTTTTTT.

The rearrangement links TRBV11-2 to TRBJ2-2; 9 nucleotides align to TRBD2. This CDR3 is 15 amino acids long. Per germline, CDR1 SGHAT and CDR2 FQNNGV. Trimming took 3 bases from V and 8 from J; bases not matched to a gene: 7. CDR3 sequence (DNA): TGTGCCAGCAGCTTCCTAGCGGGGAGAGCGGGGGAGCTGTTTTTT. It translates to CASSFLAGRAGELFF.

This sequence joins TRBV7-3 and TRBJ1-5, with D unclear. Trimming pared 5 bases from V and 4 bases from J, leaving 12 bases between. This CDR3 is 14 amino acids long. Per germline, CDR1 SGHTA and CDR2 FQGTGA. CDR3 residues: CASSPAGNNQPQHF. In nucleotides, the CDR3 is TGTGCCAGCAGCCCTGCGGGAAATAATCAGCCCCAGCATTTT.

This chain uses TRBV27 with TRBJ1-5; D is possibly TRBD1 (5 bases). This CDR3 is 16 amino acids long. Germline assignment: CDR1 MNHEY and CDR2 SMNVEV (reference sequence). Trimming stripped 2 bases from V and 9 bases from J, with 20 bases between. In nucleotides, the CDR3 is TGTGCCAGCAGTTTAGCTGGGGGGGGGAAGGCACGGCCCCAGCATTTT. Encoded protein: CASSLAGGGKARPQHF.

This chain uses TRBV10-3 with TRBJ1-2; 7 nucleotides align to TRBD1. CDR3 length: 15 residues. The V segment lost 0 bases and the J segment 2 bases; nucleotides outside the gene matches: 3. CDR1 is ENHRY, CDR2 SYGVKD, per germline. The CDR3 here is CAISESDRENYGYTF. DNA for the CDR3: TGTGCCATCAGTGAGTCCGACAGGGAGAACTATGGCTACACCTTC.

This chain uses TRBV9 with TRBJ2-4, with 9 bases aligning to TRBD2. The germline V gene encodes CDR1 SGDLS and CDR2 YYNGEE. After removal of 0 bases from V and 7 bases from J, the junction contained 5 bases not matched to a gene. The CDR3 runs to 15 residues. The CDR3 loop is CASSVEGSGRNIQYF. The CDR3 nucleotides are TGTGCCAGCAGCGTAGAGGGCAGCGGGAGGAACATTCAGTACTTC.

V usage is TRBV7-6 and J usage is TRBJ2-7; 10 bases line up with TRBD2. This CDR3 has 14 amino acids. Per germline, CDR1 SGHVS and CDR2 FNYEAQ. Unmatched junction bases numbered 9, after V lost 6 bases and J lost 7 bases. CDR3 sequence: CASRRAGGDGEQYF. The CDR3 DNA follows: TGTGCCAGCAGACGAGCGGGGGGGGATGGGGAGCAGTACTTC. The complete variable domain, with remaining parts taken from reference TRBV7-6 and TRBJ2-7, reads GAGVSQSPRYKVTKRGQDVALRCDPISGHVSLYWYRQALGQGPEFLTYFNYEAQQDKSGLPNDRFSAERPEGSISTLTIQRTEQRDSAMYRCASRRAGGDGEQYFGPGTRLTVT.

This chain uses TRBV4-2 with TRBJ1-1; a weak D match, TRBD1 (5 bases). The CDR3 contains 16 residues. V was cut by 0 bases and J by 3 bases, with 14 bases left in between. CDR1 is LGHNA and CDR2 is YNFKEQ in the germline V gene. The CDR3 loop reads CASSQDPGRVDTEAFF. CDR3 bases: TGTGCCAGCAGCCAAGATCCAGGGCGAGTGGACACTGAAGCTTTCTTT.

CDR3 in amino acids: CASSLESGTGGEQYF. For the CDR3, the DNA is TGCGCCAGCAGCTTGGAATCGGGGACAGGGGGCGAGCAGTACTTC. The V gene is TRBV5-1, the J gene TRBJ2-7; TRBD1 agrees at 11 bases. Per the germline V gene, CDR1 is SGHRS and CDR2 is YFSETQ. V dropped 0 bases and J dropped 6; count of bases not matched to a gene: 5. The CDR3 loop spans 15 amino acids.

This chain joins TRBV13 and TRBJ1-2, with D unclear. Deletions cut 0 bases from V and 5 bases from J, with 13 bases between. The CDR3 consists of 15 residues. Germline-derived CDR1 and CDR2 are PRHDT and FYEKMQ (reference sequence). CDR3 sequence (DNA): TGTGCCAGCAGCTTAGGCCAGGCAATTGAGTATGGCTACACCTTC. It translates to CASSLGQAIEYGYTF.

The rearrangement uses TRBV7-9 and TRBJ2-1, with no clear D. The CDR3 is 15 amino acids. In germline, CDR1 is SEHNR, CDR2 FQNEAQ (reference sequence). V was cut by 5 bases and J by 0 bases, with 11 bases left in between. The CDR3 nucleotides are TGTGCCAGCAGCATCTACAGAAGCTCCTACAATGAGCAGTTCTTC. This sequence encodes CASSIYRSSYNEQFF.